These T cell receptor beta chains were read from a single sample in a study of blood T cell repertoires in COVID-19. Repertoires were generated with immunoSEQ multiplex PCR, while TCRdb's copy carries only in-frame clones and drops some. The sample has about 110,000 clones, less than 75% seen once. Sequencing used peripheral blood. Receptors originate from a middle-aged woman with acute or convalescent COVID-19. CDR3s include the opening cysteine and the closing phenylalanine or tryptophan. Fields, in order: D gene, J gene, clone size, V gene, CDR3 protein. D genes are given only for firm matches. Clone size is given for some rows only: seen once, a few or many times, or a class if the clone is expanded.

>TRBD1|TRBJ2-7|few|TRBV4-1
CASSQDWPGGSYEQYF
>.|TRBJ1-2|.|TRBV3-1/TRBV3-2
CASSQEMGPYGYTF
>TRBD1|TRBJ2-1|.|TRBV29-1
CSVEGLGDRGDNEQFF
>TRBD1|TRBJ1-2|once|TRBV4-1
CASSQERTGTSGYTF
>.|TRBJ1-3|.|TRBV7-9
CASSYAGGNTIYF
>TRBD2|TRBJ2-5|once|TRBV19
CASSIVRLAGGPQETQYF
>.|TRBJ1-4|.|TRBV28
CASSFLREKLFF
>.|TRBJ2-5|.|TRBV5-1
CASSAGGSGQETQYF
>.|TRBJ2-7|.|TRBV4-1
CASSQLQGSLDEQYF
>.|TRBJ1-2|.|TRBV10-3
CAISNRDVYTF
>TRBD2|TRBJ2-3|.|TRBV18
CASSPTSGAGQNTQYF
>.|TRBJ2-2|.|TRBV5-6
CASSGQQGPGELFF
>.|TRBJ2-7|.|TRBV3-1/TRBV3-2
CASSQARTAVYEQYF
>TRBD2|TRBJ2-7|few|TRBV28
CASSPQASGSYEQYF
>.|TRBJ2-2|.|TRBV7-7
CASSPRAGELFF
>.|TRBJ2-7|.|TRBV6-6
CATAEEGEQYF
>TRBD1|TRBJ2-7|.|TRBV5-1
CASSLRRTGTAYEQYF
>TRBD1|TRBJ1-4|.|TRBV9
CASSAGQGNLEKLFF
>.|TRBJ1-2|few|TRBV5-4
CASSQTAHYGYTF
>TRBD1|TRBJ1-4|.|TRBV4-1
CASSQDRTGGDEKLFF
>.|TRBJ1-5|.|TRBV6-1
CASSDGGGVQPQHF
>TRBD2|TRBJ2-1|.|TRBV3-1/TRBV3-2
CASSPRGLAGGIIF
>TRBD1|TRBJ1-4|.|TRBV20-1
CSASEGAQTNEKLFF
>TRBD2|TRBJ2-1|.|TRBV7-7
CASSFGGANEQFF
>.|TRBJ2-1|.|TRBV24-1
CATQDTVASSYNEQFF
>TRBD1|TRBJ2-2|.|TRBV2
CASRKTTGGHGELFF
>TRBD1|TRBJ1-2|.|TRBV5-1
CASMGQNYGYTF
>TRBD1|TRBJ1-1|.|TRBV6-5
CASSTQGAAEAFF
>.|TRBJ2-2|.|TRBV19
CASSPRRGFNTGELFF
>.|TRBJ1-1|few|TRBV11-2
CASSLITGNTEAFF
>TRBD1|TRBJ1-3|.|TRBV5-1
CASSLDGQGISGNTIYF
>.|TRBJ1-1|.|TRBV3-1/TRBV3-2
CASSQKTGGVTEAFF
>.|TRBJ2-4|.|TRBV5-5
CASSLTAGVNDIQYF
>TRBD2|TRBJ2-3|few|TRBV19
CASRVAGADTQYF
>TRBD1|TRBJ1-6|medium-sized|TRBV7-2
CASSFGTGENSPLHF
>.|TRBJ1-1|once|TRBV7-9
CASSLAQGQNTEAFF
>TRBD1|TRBJ2-2|few|TRBV29-1
CSAKTGGVTGELFF
>.|TRBJ2-1|.|TRBV27
CASSTLHLRAQFF
>.|TRBJ2-7|.|TRBV7-2
CASSLEGVGEQYF
>.|TRBJ1-1|.|TRBV3-1/TRBV3-2
CASTQTGLEAFF
>.|TRBJ2-1|.|TRBV28
CASSFGQGGNEQFF
>.|TRBJ1-6|.|TRBV5-1
CASRTIPGEAPLHF
>TRBD2|TRBJ2-3|many|TRBV7-7
CASSLVAGGRDTQYF
>.|TRBJ1-6|.|TRBV5-1
CASSLEAQGDNSPLHF
>.|TRBJ1-1|once|TRBV25-1
CASSENVLGAAEAFF
>TRBD2|TRBJ2-3|.|TRBV6-5
CASSYTPTSEDTQYF